These 21 T cell receptor beta chains were all obtained from the same sample, sequenced in a study of CD8+ T cells in alopecia areata. RNA was extracted and reverse transcribed into cDNA as the sequencing template. Using immunoSEQ multiplex PCR, the repertoire was profiled, and TCRdb retains in-frame clones only, with some absent. The data show some 1,600 clones, with none appearing a single time. The sequenced sample consisted of skin. These receptors originate from a C3H/HeJ mouse with alopecia areata. MHC haplotype of the strain: H2-k.

This clone is medium-sized (0.01 to 0.1%). Genes and germline come from the mouse. CDR3 bases read: TGCACCTGCAGTGCAAGGGGGGCCACCGGG. It yields the protein CTCSARGATG. The CDR3 reads in full as CTCSARGATGQLYF. The V and J genes are TRBV1 and TRBJ2-2, with D possibly matching TRBD2 (7 bases). Read sequence stops 4 residues before the CDR3 end, and the germline J gene provides the missing end. The CDR3 runs 14 residues. Germline-derived CDR1 and CDR2 are NSQYPW and LRSPGD (reference sequence). The V and J ends lost 2 bases and 4 bases respectively, with 8 bases between them.

By sample fraction, this clone is medium-sized. Mouse germline and gene names are used. The CDR3 is cut off 4 residues early in the read; its end comes from the germline J gene. V is TRBV3 and J is TRBJ2-1; D may be TRBD2 (7 bases). V lost 1 base to trimming and J lost 4 bases, with 17 bases between them. The germline V gene encodes CDR1 SNHLY and CDR2 FYNGKV (reference sequence). This CDR3 region has 17 residues. The CDR3 bases that were read are TGTGCCAGCAGCTTAGTTCTGGGGGAGGGGGGATATGCT. Protein product: CASSLVLGEGGYA. The CDR3 as a whole reads CASSLVLGEGGYAEQFF.

A remark on this clone: Gene names and germline match the mouse. The read terminates 4 residues ahead of where the CDR3 ends, so the germline J gene completes it. At the DNA level, this CDR3 is encoded by other sequences in the same sample as well. The chain uses TRBV31 and TRBJ2-1; 10 bases are a match to TRBD2. This CDR3 contains 15 residues. Germline V lookup: CDR1 GKSSPN, CDR2 SITVG. V was clipped by 3 bases and J by 4 bases; unmatched bases: 6. CDR3 residues: CAWSLRDWGYAEQFF. The covered CDR3 bases are TGTGCCTGGAGCCTCCGGGACTGGGGATATGCT.

This clone was found many times. Here the gene names and germline are mouse. The read terminates 4 residues before the CDR3 end, so the remaining end is supplied by the germline J gene. The V and J genes are TRBV16 and TRBJ2-5; the match to TRBD2 covers 13 bases. The CDR3 covers 18 residues. CDR1 and CDR2 from the germline V gene are SGHSA and FRNQAP. V trimming: 3 bases; J trimming: 3 bases; junction bases outside the gene matches: 9. The CDR3 spells CASSFGQDWGGLQDTQYF. The part of the CDR3 DNA that was read is TGTGCAAGCAGCTTCGGACAGGACTGGGGGGGCCTGCAAGAC.

As concerns this clone: Mouse gene names apply. The sequenced fragment ends 4 residues before the CDR3 boundary, so the rest is inferred from the germline J gene. J is TRBJ1-2 and V is TRBV5; 8 bases fit TRBD1. The CDR3 is 13 residues long. The germline gives CDR1 LGHNA, CDR2 YNLKQL (reference sequence). The junction had 2 bases not matched to a gene; V was cut back by 4 bases and J by 4 bases. The CDR3 protein is CASSPGGGSDYTF. CDR3 bases read: TGTGCCAGCAGCCCAGGGGGCGGCTCC.

This clone was observed a few times. Gene names denote mouse genes. This CDR3 reads CAWSLLGGLSSYEQYF. The sequenced part of the CDR3 DNA is TGTGCCTGGAGTCTACTGGGGGGGTTGAGCTCCTAT. The chain combines TRBV31 with TRBJ2-7; 10 nucleotides line up with TRBD2. The DNA ends 4 residues before the CDR3 does, and the rest of the CDR3 is filled in from the germline J gene. Germline CDR1 reads GKSSPN; CDR2 reads SITVG. V shed 0 bases and J 0 bases; nucleotides not matched to a gene: 5. The CDR3 is 16 residues long.

This clone was found a few times. The gene names given are mouse names. Read sequence stops 4 residues before the CDR3 end, and the germline J gene provides the missing end. This chain connects TRBV13-1 to TRBJ2-1; weak D call: TRBD1 (6 bases). The CDR3 extends over 15 amino acids. V lost 1 base and J 1 base, leaving 9 bases between the germline ends. Germline values: CDR1 NSHNY, CDR2 SYGAGN. CDR3 DNA, as far as it was read: TGTGCCAGCAGTGATAGGCAGGGGAACTATGCT. This translates into CASSDRQGNYA. The complete CDR3 protein is CASSDRQGNYAEQFF.

This clone occurred many times. Gene names are mouse gene names. The read finishes 4 residues shy of the CDR3 end, and the germline J gene is used to complete it. The chain joins TRBV13-1 to TRBJ1-2; D is possibly TRBD1 (5 bases). V lost 6 bases, J lost 1 base, and 10 bases lay in between. The germline CDR1 and CDR2 sequences are NSHNY and SYGAGN. This CDR3 has 13 amino acids. CDR3 loop: CASTWTRNSDYTF. The DNA read from the CDR3 is TGTGCCAGCACCTGGACAAGAAACTCC.

This clone appeared many times. Gene names denote mouse genes. The CDR3 end is not reached by the read, which stops 4 residues before it; the germline J gene fills it in. V and J are TRBV13-2 and TRBJ1-2; D is unresolved. The CDR3 totals 14 residues. The V end lost 0 bases, the J end lost 1 base, and 7 bases lay between the germline ends. CDR1 NNHNN and CDR2 SYGAGS come from the germline V gene (reference sequence). Here the CDR3 reads CASGDAQINSDYTF. The CDR3 DNA, read in part, is TGTGCCAGCGGTGATGCACAAATAAACTCC.

On this clone itself: The genes and germline here are from mouse. The read stops 4 residues short of the end of the CDR3; the missing end is completed from the germline J gene. The chain links TRBV31 to TRBJ2-5; tentatively, D is TRBD2 (5 bases). The CDR3 is 13 amino acids. Germline V lookup: CDR1 GKSSPN, CDR2 SITVG. CDR3 residues: CAWSLTGKDTQYF. The sequenced CDR3 bases are TGTGCCTGGAGTCTCACTGGCAAAGAC. Full variable domain (outside the CDR3, taken from reference TRBV31 and TRBJ2-5): AQTIHQWPVAEIKAVGSPLSLGCTIKGKSSPNLYWYWQATGGTLQQLFYSITVGQVESVVQLNLSASRPKDDQFILSTEKLLLSHSGFYLCAWSLTGKDTQYFGPGTRLLVL.

This clone occurred a few times. Gene names and germline refer to mouse. The read ends 4 residues shy of where the CDR3 ends; the end is completed using the germline J gene. This rearrangement joins TRBV13-1 to TRBJ2-2; 11 positions match TRBD2. CDR1 is NSHNY, CDR2 SYGAGN, per germline. The CDR3 covers 16 residues. V lost 3 bases and J lost 1; bases outside the gene matches: 2. CDR3 region: CASSGGTGGNTGQLYF. The CDR3 DNA, read in part, is TGTGCCAGCAGTGGCGGGACTGGGGGAAACACCGGG.

Only a few counts were recorded for this clone. The gene names here belong to mouse. The CDR3 end is not reached by the read, which stops 3 residues before it; the germline J gene fills it in. The genes are TRBV19 and TRBJ1-6; tentative D call: TRBD1 (6 bases). TRBJ1-6 is an ORF, with its function uncertain. Trimming pared 4 bases from V and 5 bases from J, leaving 10 bases between. Germline V lookup: CDR1 FNHDT, CDR2 SITEND (reference sequence). The CDR3 runs 14 residues. The CDR3 reads CASSSDRNNSPLYF. CDR3 bases read: TGTGCCAGCAGTTCGGACAGAAATAATTCGCCC.

This clone was seen more than once but under ten times. Here the gene names and germline are mouse. The CDR3 extends 4 residues past the end of the read, so its final part is completed from the germline J gene. J is TRBJ2-2 and V is TRBV13-3, with D perhaps TRBD1 (6 bases). CDR1 NNHDY and CDR2 SYVADS come from the germline V gene. There are 12 residues in the CDR3. The chain's CDR3 is CASRTGTGQLYF. The covered CDR3 bases are TGTGCCAGCAGAACAGGGACGGGG.

This clone was seen at least ten times. The germline and genes are mouse ones. The read gets to within 3 residues of the CDR3 end, and the germline J gene fills in the rest. This rearrangement joins TRBV13-2 to TRBJ1-6, with D perhaps TRBD1 (5 bases). TRBJ1-6 is sorted into the ORF group, with uncertain function. V lost 5 bases, J lost 10 bases, and 7 bases lay in between. CDR1 NNHNN and CDR2 SYGAGS come from the germline V gene (reference sequence). The length of the CDR3 is 11 residues. The CDR3 sequence is CASGGQSPLYF. Incomplete CDR3 DNA: TGTGCCAGCGGAGGACAATCGCCC.

This clone was counted ten times or more. All gene names here are mouse names. The read gets to within 4 residues of the CDR3 end, and the germline J gene fills in the rest. The chain combines TRBV13-2 with TRBJ2-5; D ambiguous. The CDR3 totals 14 residues. V was cut by 0 bases and J by 1 base, with 6 bases left in between. The germline V gene encodes CDR1 NNHNN and CDR2 SYGAGS (reference sequence). The CDR3 reads CASGDAAYQDTQYF. Partial CDR3 DNA: TGTGCCAGCGGTGATGCAGCTTACCAAGAC.

This clone came up many times. Gene names and germline match the mouse. The read finishes 4 residues shy of the CDR3 end, and the germline J gene is used to complete it. This chain links TRBV19 with TRBJ1-1; 9 bases agree with TRBD1. Germline values: CDR1 FNHDT, CDR2 SITEND (reference sequence). The CDR3 sequence is 13 residues long. CDR3: CASSTTGGSEVFF. The sequenced CDR3 bases are TGTGCCAGCAGTACAACAGGGGGCTCA.

This clone was counted a few times. All gene names here are mouse names. The sequenced fragment ends 4 residues before the CDR3 boundary, so the rest is inferred from the germline J gene. The V gene is TRBV20, the J gene TRBJ1-2, with D maybe TRBD1 (6 bases). The CDR3 is 11 residues long. Germline CDR1 reads GFQATS; CDR2 reads STVNSAI. The CDR3 protein is CGARTGSDYTF. The CDR3 DNA, read in part, is TGTGGTGCTAGGACAGGGTCC.

This clone was seen repeatedly, ten times or more. Mouse names are used for the genes. The read is 4 residues too short to cover the CDR3 end, so that end is filled in from the germline J gene. The chain joins TRBV17 to TRBJ2-3; 9 nucleotides match TRBD1. Germline V gives CDR1 MNHDT, CDR2 YYDKIL. CDR3 length equals 15 residues. CDR3 bases read: TGTGCTAGCAGTAGAGATGTGGGACAGGGAGAA. As protein: CASSRDVGQGE. The whole CDR3 sequence is CASSRDVGQGETLYF. Complete variable domain (other parts from reference TRBV17 and TRBJ2-3): DTTVKQNPRYKLARVGKPVNLICSQTMNHDTMYWYQKKPNQAPKLLLFYYDKILNREADTFEKFQSSRPNNSFCSLYIGSAGLEYSAMYLCASSRDVGQGETLYFGSGTRLTVL.

The table lists this clone with a few counts. Here the gene names and germline are mouse. The CDR3 is cut off 4 residues early in the read; its end comes from the germline J gene. J is TRBJ2-7 and V is TRBV5, with 10 bases lining up with TRBD2. Germline CDR1 is LGHNA and CDR2 is YNLKQL (reference sequence). This CDR3 spans 16 amino acids. J was trimmed by 3 bases and V by 0 bases; bases with no gene match: 5. The CDR3 sequence: CASSQEPLGGLYEQYF. The CDR3 bases that were read are TGTGCCAGCAGCCAAGAACCCCTGGGGGGGCTCTAT.

This clone was detected ten times or more. Genes here carry mouse names. CDR3: CASSMGGYAEQFF. The CDR3 DNA, read in part, is TGTGCCAGCAGTATGGGGGGCTATGCT. V and J are TRBV13-1 and TRBJ2-1; the match to TRBD2 covers 7 bases. The sequence runs out 4 residues before the end of the CDR3; the remainder is reconstructed from the germline J gene. This CDR3 region has 13 residues. The J segment lost 3 bases and the V segment lost 4 bases, leaving 1 base of the junction unmatched. Germline CDR1 and CDR2: NSHNY and SYGAGN.

Worth noting for this clone: Gene names are the mouse ones. The read terminates 4 residues before the CDR3 end, so the remaining end is supplied by the germline J gene. The chain has TRBV13-2 and TRBJ2-5; 8 nucleotides match TRBD2. Germline V lookup: CDR1 NNHNN, CDR2 SYGAGS (reference sequence). Trimming removed 3 bases from V and 1 base from J; junction bases left unmatched: 1. CDR3 length: 14 residues. The chain's CDR3 is CASGVWGDQDTQYF. The DNA read from the CDR3 is TGTGCCAGCGGTGTCTGGGGGGACCAAGAC.